These 24 T cell receptor beta chains were sequenced from one sample in a study of cytomegalovirus exposure and HLA in healthy donors. The PCR contained 60 Vbeta and 13 Jbeta primers. The method was immunoSEQ multiplex PCR; TCRdb's version includes in-frame clones alone and lacks a portion of them. The profile shows some 150,000 clones, around 88% of them singletons. The sample consisted of PBMCs. The receptors derive from a woman aged 25 to 39 in good health and CMV-seronegative.

This clone appeared a single time. The CDR3 is CASSLFGRGDEQYF. DNA for the CDR3: TGTGCCAGCAGCTTGTTTGGGCGGGGGGACGAGCAGTACTTC. V usage is TRBV5-4 and J usage is TRBJ2-7, with 8 bases lining up with TRBD2. This CDR3 has 14 amino acids. The V gene's germline CDR1 is SGHNT and CDR2 YYREEE (reference sequence). The V and J ends lost 1 base and 5 bases, in that order; junction bases with no gene match: 5.

This clone was detected a few times. This rearrangement joins TRBV5-1 to TRBJ1-4; D is unclear. Between the trimmed V and J ends, which lost 0 bases and 7 bases, there was a span of 13 bases. Germline values: CDR1 SGHRS, CDR2 YFSETQ. The CDR3 contains 15 residues. The CDR3 here is CASSLGSGVGEKLFF. In nucleotides, the CDR3 is TGCGCCAGCAGCTTGGGCTCCGGGGTAGGTGAAAAACTGTTTTTT.

The CDR3 nucleotides read TGTGCCAGCAGCCGTCGAGCGGGACAGGGGCCACCCCTCCACTTT. Its translation: CASSRRAGQGPPLHF. This sequence joins TRBV7-2 and TRBJ1-6; 10 bases are shared with TRBD1. The CDR3 consists of 15 residues. V lost 5 bases to trimming and J lost 11 bases; unmatched junction nucleotides: 9. The germline V gene encodes CDR1 SGHTA and CDR2 FQGNSA. The full variable domain, with the rest looked up from reference TRBV7-2 and TRBJ1-6, is GAGVSQSPSNKVTEKGKDVELRCDPISGHTALYWYRQSLGQGLEFLIYFQGNSAPDKSGLPSDRFSAERTGGSVSTLTIQRTQQEDSAVYLCASSRRAGQGPPLHFGNGTRLTVT.

J is TRBJ1-4 and V is TRBV6-6; D may be TRBD1 (6 bases). V was pared by 5 bases and J by 11 bases, with 12 bases between. The CDR3 is 12 amino acids. CDR1 is MNHNY, CDR2 SVGAGI, per germline (reference sequence). In DNA, the CDR3 is TGTGCCAGCAGTCCGGACAGTATCAAACTGTTTTTT. It encodes CASSPDSIKLFF.

The chain carries TRBV6-1 and TRBJ2-7; 7 bases match TRBD1. With V trimmed by 7 bases and J by 5 bases, 11 bases remained unmatched. Germline loops: CDR1 MNHNS, CDR2 SASEGT. CDR3 length equals 14 residues. Here the CDR3 DNA reads TGTGCCAGCACCCCTTCTCAGGGGGTCAACGAGCAGTACTTC. Translation gives CASTPSQGVNEQYF.

The V and J genes are TRBV6-5 and TRBJ1-2, with D perhaps TRBD1 (5 bases). The CDR3 runs 13 residues. Germline-derived CDR1 and CDR2 are MNHEY and SVGAGI. Trimming took 7 bases from V and 2 from J, leaving 11 bases between them. CDR3 amino acids: CASKPGVNYGYTF. CDR3 DNA: TGTGCCAGCAAGCCGGGGGTAAACTATGGCTACACCTTC.

The V call is TRBV9, the J call TRBJ2-1, with D perhaps matching TRBD2 (7 bases). V lost 4 bases and J 12 bases, leaving 26 bases between the germline ends. The CDR3 loop spans 16 amino acids. CDR1 SGDLS and CDR2 YYNGEE come from the germline V gene. CDR3 nucleotide sequence: TGTGCCAGCAGCCAACGCCGAGAGGGGGGGGCGGGTTGGCAGTTCTTC. It codes for CASSQRREGGAGWQFF.

The chain has TRBV14 and TRBJ2-4; 7 bases are shared with TRBD1. The CDR3 has 14 amino acids. J lost 0 bases, V lost 6 bases, and 2 bases had no gene match. Germline V gene lookup returns CDR1 SGHDN and CDR2 FVKESK. In DNA, the CDR3 is TGTGCCAGCAGTCGACAGGGAGCCAAAAACATTCAGTACTTC. Translated: CASSRQGAKNIQYF. Drawing the rest from reference TRBV14 and TRBJ2-4, the complete variable domain is EAGVTQFPSHSVIEKGQTVTLRCDPISGHDNLYWYRRVMGKEIKFLLHFVKESKQDESGMPNNRFLAERTGGTYSTLKVQPAELEDSGVYFCASSRQGAKNIQYFGAGTRLSVL.

The chain joins TRBV2 to TRBJ1-2, with TRBD1 matching over 10 bases. J was trimmed by 2 bases and V by 6 bases; bases with no gene match: 12. From germline, CDR1 is SNHLY and CDR2 FYNNEI. The CDR3 consists of 17 residues. The CDR3 reads CASRPLKSTGGNYGYTF. The DNA of the CDR3 is TGTGCCAGCAGGCCCTTAAAATCGACAGGGGGCAACTATGGCTACACCTTC.

Of note for this clone: Other DNA sequences from this sample encode an identical CDR3 as well. The chain employs TRBV29-1 and TRBJ2-1; 9 bases fit TRBD2. The germline V gene encodes CDR1 SQVTM and CDR2 ANQGSEA. The CDR3 contains 14 residues. The ends lost 2 bases at V and 10 bases at J; junction bases unmatched: 9. In DNA form, the CDR3 reads TGCAGCGTTGAACGGGGGGGGCTAGCGGGGGAGCAGTTCTTC. Protein product: CSVERGGLAGEQFF.

The sample holds one count of this clone. J is TRBJ2-1 and V is TRBV27; TRBD2 matches 12 bases. Looked up from germline, CDR1 is MNHEY and CDR2 is SMNVEV (reference sequence). CDR3 size: 16 residues. With 3 bases clipped from V and 6 bases from J, the junction kept 6 bases outside the gene matches. For the CDR3, the DNA is TGTGCCAGCAGTTTCTGGCTAGCGGGGGGGCTCAATGAGCAGTTCTTC. Its protein is CASSFWLAGGLNEQFF.

The V gene is TRBV10-3, the J gene TRBJ1-3; TRBD1 is a possible D gene (5 bases). Trimming stripped 6 bases from V and 0 bases from J, with 6 bases between. Germline V lookup: CDR1 ENHRY, CDR2 SYGVKD. The CDR3 has 13 amino acids. The CDR3 nucleotides are TGTGCCATCAGGACAGACTCTGGAAACACCATATATTTT. Translated: CAIRTDSGNTIYF.

J is TRBJ2-1 and V is TRBV15; TRBD1 aligns across 7 bases. J lost 2 bases, V lost 5 bases, and 3 bases had no gene match. CDR3 length: 14 amino acids. Per the germline V gene, CDR1 is LNHNV and CDR2 is YYDKDF (reference sequence). The CDR3 nucleotides are TGTGCCACCAGCCGACAGGGTCCCTACAATGAGCAGTTCTTC. This encodes CATSRQGPYNEQFF.

This clone showed up just once. The rearrangement joins TRBV23-1 to TRBJ1-1, with a tentative D call TRBD1 (5 bases). TRBV23-1 is an open reading frame whose function is uncertain. Trimming pared 10 bases from V and 1 base from J, leaving 16 bases between. CDR3 length: 14 amino acids. DNA for the CDR3: TGCGCCACCGACCCGAGGAGGGGGAACACTGAAGCTTTCTTT. Translating gives CATDPRRGNTEAFF.

This chain links TRBV6-4 with TRBJ2-2, with 8 bases matching TRBD1. Germline values: CDR1 MRHNA, CDR2 SNTAGT. The CDR3 runs to 15 residues. Trimming cost V 5 bases and J 1 base; bases outside gene matches: 3. CDR3 in amino acids: CASSSGQGNTGELFF. DNA of the CDR3: TGTGCCAGCAGTTCTGGACAGGGGAACACCGGGGAGCTGTTTTTT.

V gene TRBV10-3 combines with J gene TRBJ2-3, with a weak D call TRBD2 (5 bases). V was shortened by 4 bases and J by 2 bases, with 16 bases between the two germline ends. Germline CDR1 is ENHRY and CDR2 is SYGVKD. The CDR3 length is 16 residues. The CDR3 DNA sequence: TGTGCCATCAGTGGTTCGTCGGGAACAGCCACAGATACGCAGTATTTT. Protein: CAISGSSGTATDTQYF.

V gene TRBV7-2 combines with J gene TRBJ2-7; 11 positions match TRBD1. After removal of 5 bases from V and 3 bases from J, the junction contained 9 bases not matched to a gene. Germline assignment: CDR1 SGHTA and CDR2 FQGNSA. The length of the CDR3 is 16 residues. The CDR3 DNA reads TGTGCCAGCAGCCGTGGACAGGGGGCGGGCTTCTACGAGCAGTACTTC. This encodes CASSRGQGAGFYEQYF. The full variable domain, with the rest looked up from reference TRBV7-2 and TRBJ2-7, is GAGVSQSPSNKVTEKGKDVELRCDPISGHTALYWYRQSLGQGLEFLIYFQGNSAPDKSGLPSDRFSAERTGGSVSTLTIQRTQQEDSAVYLCASSRGQGAGFYEQYFGPGTRLTVT.

The rearrangement joins TRBV5-1 to TRBJ2-5, with 13 bases fitting TRBD2. Germline V lookup: CDR1 SGHRS, CDR2 YFSETQ. The CDR3 has 16 amino acids. Trimming cost V 0 bases and J 5 bases; bases outside gene matches: 4. This chain's CDR3 is CASSLGGLAGLETQYF. CDR3 sequence (DNA): TGCGCCAGCAGCTTGGGGGGACTAGCGGGACTGGAGACCCAGTACTTC.

The J gene is TRBJ1-4, the V gene TRBV4-1; maybe TRBD1 (5 bases). Germline loops: CDR1 MGHRA, CDR2 YSYEKL. This CDR3 spans 12 amino acids. The V gene lost 8 bases and the J gene lost 10 bases, with 14 bases spanning the gap. The DNA for the CDR3 is TGCGCCAGCGGGGGACCGGAGGGAAAACTGTTTTTT. Protein product: CASGGPEGKLFF.

This chain joins TRBV15 and TRBJ2-3; the match to TRBD2 covers 10 bases. The CDR3 loop spans 17 amino acids. The germline V gene has CDR1 LNHNV and CDR2 YYDKDF (reference sequence). V lost 4 bases, J lost 4 bases, and 11 bases stayed unmatched. CDR3 residues: CATSTYPSGGNPDTQYF. The CDR3 bases are TGTGCCACCAGCACCTACCCTAGCGGGGGTAATCCAGATACGCAGTATTTT. Supplemented by reference TRBV15 and TRBJ2-3, the full variable domain reads DAMVIQNPRYQVTQFGKPVTLSCSQTLNHNVMYWYQQKSSQAPKLLFHYYDKDFNNEADTPDNFQSRRPNTSFCFLDIRSPGLGDTAMYLCATSTYPSGGNPDTQYFGPGTRLTVL.

The rearrangement joins TRBV5-6 to TRBJ1-6; the match to TRBD1 covers 9 bases. The CDR3 is made up of 15 amino acids. J gave up 13 bases and V 0 bases, and 8 bases lay outside the gene matches. Germline assignment: CDR1 SGHDT and CDR2 YYEEEE. The CDR3 protein is CASSLAGTGPFPLHF. CDR3 in DNA: TGTGCCAGCAGCTTGGCGGGGACAGGGCCTTTCCCCCTCCACTTT.

The chain recombines TRBV15 with TRBJ1-2; no reliable D call. The germline CDR1 and CDR2 sequences are LNHNV and YYDKDF (reference sequence). Deletions cut 1 base from V and 2 bases from J, with 8 bases between. The CDR3 contains 14 residues. Written as DNA, the CDR3 is TGTGCCACCAGCAGAGCCGGGTCCAACTATGGCTACACCTTC. It translates to CATSRAGSNYGYTF. The variable domain in full, with the rest retrieved from reference TRBV15 and TRBJ1-2, is DAMVIQNPRYQVTQFGKPVTLSCSQTLNHNVMYWYQQKSSQAPKLLFHYYDKDFNNEADTPDNFQSRRPNTSFCFLDIRSPGLGDTAMYLCATSRAGSNYGYTFGSGTRLTVV.

CDR3 region: CASSYGQGNEQYF. The CDR3 DNA reads TGTGCCAGCAGTTACGGTCAGGGGAACGAGCAGTACTTC. The chain uses TRBV6-5 and TRBJ2-7, with D maybe TRBD1 (6 bases). CDR3 length equals 13 residues. Germline-derived CDR1 and CDR2 are MNHEY and SVGAGI. Trimming shortened V by 2 bases and J by 5 bases, and 10 bases separated the two germline ends.

A note on this clone: A junction end diverges from the germline sequence, so it may reflect a read error. V usage is TRBV6-5 and J usage is TRBJ2-7, with 7 nucleotides matching TRBD1. From germline, CDR1 is MNHEY and CDR2 SVGAGI. The CDR3 runs to 14 residues. The CDR3 nucleotides read TGTGCCAGCAGCTACTCCGGGACAGTCTACGAGCAGTACTTC. Amino acid sequence: CASSYSGTVYEQYF.